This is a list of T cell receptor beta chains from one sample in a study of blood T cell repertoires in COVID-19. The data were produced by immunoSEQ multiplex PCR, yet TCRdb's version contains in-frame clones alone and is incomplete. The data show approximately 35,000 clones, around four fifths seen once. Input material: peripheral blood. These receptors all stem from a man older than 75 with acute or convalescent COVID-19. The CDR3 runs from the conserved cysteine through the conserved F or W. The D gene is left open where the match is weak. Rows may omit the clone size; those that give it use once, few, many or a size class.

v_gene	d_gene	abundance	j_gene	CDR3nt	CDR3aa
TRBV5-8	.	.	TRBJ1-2	TGTGCCAGCAGCTTGGGACAGCCCCTTCGACGCTACACCTTC	CASSLGQPLRRYTF
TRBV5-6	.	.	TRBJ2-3	TGTGCCACAATCAAACAGGGTAGCGCAGATACGCAGTATTTT	CATIKQGSADTQYF
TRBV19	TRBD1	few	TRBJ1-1	TGTGCCAGTAGTATATTGGCGTTGGACAGGGGGCGCGAGGACCCCCCCAAGACTGAAGCTTTCTTT	CASSILALDRGREDPPKTEAFF
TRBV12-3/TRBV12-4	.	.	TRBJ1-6	TGTGCCAGCAGTAGGACTGATAATTCACCCCTCCACTTT	CASSRTDNSPLHF
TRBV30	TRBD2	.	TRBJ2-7	TGTGCCTGGAGACTCCGGACTAGCGGGGGGTCGCACGAGCAGTACTTC	CAWRLRTSGGSHEQYF
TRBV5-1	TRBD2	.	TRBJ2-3	TGCGCCAGCAGCTTGGGACTAGCGGGGGGGCAGAGAGCAGATACGCAGTATTTT	CASSLGLAGGQRADTQYF
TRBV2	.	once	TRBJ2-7	TGTGCCAGCAACCCTCAGGCCTTCTCCTACGAGCAGTACTTC	CASNPQAFSYEQYF
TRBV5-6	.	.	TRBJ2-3	TGTGCCAGCAGCCCGAGTGTCACAGATACGCAGTATTTT	CASSPSVTDTQYF
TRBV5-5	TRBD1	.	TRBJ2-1	TGTGCCAGCAGCCCAGGACAGGGGATATACAGCTCCTACAATGAGCAGTTCTTC	CASSPGQGIYSSYNEQFF
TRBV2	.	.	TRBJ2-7	TGTGCCAGCAGTTCGGGACAAAATTTGTTCTACGAGCAGTACTTC	CASSSGQNLFYEQYF
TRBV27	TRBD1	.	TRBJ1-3	TGTGCCAGTGGAAGCCCTTCCGGACAGGGAGGAAGAAACACCATATATTTT	CASGSPSGQGGRNTIYF
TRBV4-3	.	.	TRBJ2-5	TGCGCCAGCAGCCAAGATTTGCGGGCCCAAGAGACCCAGTACTTC	CASSQDLRAQETQYF
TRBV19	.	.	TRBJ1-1	TGTGCCAGTCAACAGGGGAACACTGAAGCTTTCTTT	CASQQGNTEAFF
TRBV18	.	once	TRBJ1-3	TGTGCCAGCTCATTAGGACAGCCTACCTCTGGAAACACCATATATTTT	CASSLGQPTSGNTIYF
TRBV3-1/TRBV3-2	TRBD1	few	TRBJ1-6	TGTGCCAGCAGCGGAGACAGGGATTATTCACCCCTCCACTTT	CASSGDRDYSPLHF
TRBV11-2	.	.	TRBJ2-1	TGTGCCAGCAGCTTAGAAGCGACCTCCTACAATGAGCAGTTCTTC	CASSLEATSYNEQFF
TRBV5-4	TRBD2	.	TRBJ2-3	TGTGCCAGCAGCGGCGTAGCGGGGGGGCTGGATACGCAGTATTTT	CASSGVAGGLDTQYF
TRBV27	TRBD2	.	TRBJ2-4	TGTGCCAGCAGTTTCCGACTAGCGGGGGGCCTAGCCAAAAACATTCAGTACTTC	CASSFRLAGGLAKNIQYF
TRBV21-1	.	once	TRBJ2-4	TGTGCCAGCAGCAAAGCCGGAGCGGGGGGCCGACTAGCCAAAAACATTCAGTACTTC	CASSKAGAGGRLAKNIQYF
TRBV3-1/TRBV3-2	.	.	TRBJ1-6	TGTGCCAGCGCCATGGGACAACATAATTCACCCCTCCACTTT	CASAMGQHNSPLHF
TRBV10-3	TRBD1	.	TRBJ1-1	TGTGCCATCAGTTATACCGGGACAGGGACGGGCACTGAAGCTTTCTTT	CAISYTGTGTGTEAFF
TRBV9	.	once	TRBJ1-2	TGTGCCAGCAGCGCCTCGGGGGGGAGAGGCTACACCTTC	CASSASGGRGYTF
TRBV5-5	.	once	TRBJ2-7	TGTGCCAGCAGCTTAGGAGGGGTCTATTTCGCCTACGAGCAGTACTTC	CASSLGGVYFAYEQYF
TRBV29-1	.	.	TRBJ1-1	TGCAGCGCGGGACCCCGGGCCGAGGGCACTGAAGCTTTCTTT	CSAGPRAEGTEAFF
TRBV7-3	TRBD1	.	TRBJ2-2	TGTGCCAGCAGCCAACGACAGGGCGTCAGCGGGGAGCTGTTTTTT	CASSQRQGVSGELFF
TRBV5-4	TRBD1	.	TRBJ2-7	TGTGCCAGCAGCTGGGCAAGGACAGGGCTTTTTTCACCCTCCTACGAGCAGTACTTC	CASSWARTGLFSPSYEQYF
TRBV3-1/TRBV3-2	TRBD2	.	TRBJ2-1	TGTGCCAGCACCGACTCCGGGACTAGTTCCGGAAATGAGCAGTTCTTC	CASTDSGTSSGNEQFF
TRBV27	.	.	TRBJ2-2	TGTGCCAGCAGTAGGCAGGGCGGAAACACCGGGGAGCTGTTTTTT	CASSRQGGNTGELFF
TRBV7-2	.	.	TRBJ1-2	TGTGCCAGCAGCCCAGGATCGGTCTATGGCTACACCTTC	CASSPGSVYGYTF
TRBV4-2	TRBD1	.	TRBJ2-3	TGTGCCAGCAGCCAGACACAGGGGATCACAGATACGCAGTATTTT	CASSQTQGITDTQYF
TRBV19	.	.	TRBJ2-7	TGTGCCAGTAGTATAGAACGACAGTCCTACGAGCAGTACTTC	CASSIERQSYEQYF
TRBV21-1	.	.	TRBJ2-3	TGTGCCAGCAGCAAAGGACTAGCGGGGGTTACAGATACGCAGTATTTT	CASSKGLAGVTDTQYF